These 15 T cell receptor beta chains share one sample of origin, sequenced in a study of vaccination and CD4 T cells after COVID-19. Documented treatment: roughly ten-day PBMC culture with coronavirus spike peptide pools or control peptides (ViraFEST assay). Antigens of these TCRs are unknown. Oncomine TCR Beta short-read sequencing was applied to DNA from cultured CD4+ T cells. TCRdb re-analysed the PCR reads in MiXCR, keeping a single row per CDR3 protein. Of roughly 12,000 distinct CDR3 sequences detected, roughly two fifths appear once; the ten largest clones hold roughly 18%. Sequencing was performed on cultured CD4+ T cells from blood. The receptors were gathered from a human donor with COVID-19.

There are a few counts of this clonotype. The chain uses TRBV24-1 and TRBJ1-4; D is perhaps TRBD1 (5 bases). Germline V gives CDR1 KGHDR, CDR2 SFDVKD. Trimming removed 5 bases at V and 3 bases at J, with 12 bases between. The CDR3 is 15 residues long. The CDR3 coding sequence is TGTGCCACCAGTGCGAGACAGAGCCCTAATGAAAAACTGTTTTTT. It encodes CATSARQSPNEKLFF.

The CDR3 DNA sequence: TGTGCCAGCAGCTTCCATGCTGGGCGCTCTGGAAACACCATATATTTT. Translated: CASSFHAGRSGNTIYF. The rearrangement joins TRBV7-2 to TRBJ1-3; D unclear. The CDR3 consists of 16 residues. Germline V lookup: CDR1 SGHTA, CDR2 FQGNSA. V lost 3 bases, J lost 0 bases, and 12 bases lay in between.

This sequence joins TRBV19 and TRBJ1-5; tentatively, D is TRBD1 (6 bases). Germline V gene data show CDR1 as LNHDA and CDR2 as SQIVND (reference sequence). Deletions cut 5 bases from V and 6 bases from J, with 14 bases between. This CDR3 comprises 14 residues. The CDR3 reads CASSLSRGTQPQHF. DNA for the CDR3: TGTGCCAGTAGTCTCTCCAGGGGAACTCAGCCCCAGCATTTT.

The chain recombines TRBV12-3 or TRBV12-4 with TRBJ1-2; D is unclear. The CDR3 covers 13 residues. V lost 4 bases and J 6 bases, leaving 12 bases between the germline ends. The CDR3 here is CASSSPPFDGYTF. Here the CDR3 DNA reads TGTGCCAGCAGTTCTCCCCCTTTTGATGGCTACACCTTC.

The CDR3, as DNA: TGTGCCAGCAGCAAAATCGCCGGGGAGGAGACCCAGTACTTC. This codes for CASSKIAGEETQYF. The chain carries TRBV21-1 and TRBJ2-5; the table's D call, TRBD1, was not checked against the DNA. TRBV21-1 is deemed a pseudogene. This CDR3 is built from 14 residues.

The V gene is TRBV11-3, the J gene TRBJ2-7; 11 positions agree with TRBD2. V gave up 3 bases and J gave up 4 bases; unmatched junction bases: 14. Germline V lookup: CDR1 SGHNT, CDR2 YENEEA. The CDR3 is made up of 18 amino acids. DNA for the CDR3: TGTGCCAGCAGCTTCTCCAAAGGCCTAGCGGGGGGAGTATACGAGCAGTACTTC. As protein: CASSFSKGLAGGVYEQYF.

The chain links TRBV6-4 to TRBJ2-1; 10 nucleotides match TRBD2. V lost 4 bases, J lost 0 bases, and 3 bases stayed unmatched. The CDR3 consists of 16 residues. CDR1 MRHNA and CDR2 SNTAGT come from the germline V gene. The CDR3 region is CASSAPSGGSYNEQFF. The CDR3 DNA reads TGTGCCAGCAGTGCGCCTAGCGGGGGCTCCTACAATGAGCAGTTCTTC.

The chain joins TRBV20-1 to TRBJ2-7; D unresolved. The length of the CDR3 is 15 residues. V was shortened by 6 bases and J by 0 bases, with 18 bases between the two germline ends. Germline lookup yields CDR1 DFQATT and CDR2 SNEGSKA (reference sequence). The CDR3 reads CSADGYQDLSYEQYF. As DNA, the CDR3 is TGCAGTGCGGACGGATACCAAGACCTCTCCTACGAGCAGTACTTC.

The chain couples TRBV2 to TRBJ2-7; D is perhaps TRBD1 (6 bases). The V gene's germline CDR1 is SNHLY and CDR2 FYNNEI. The ends were cut back, 8 bases at V and 3 bases at J, with 14 bases in the middle. This CDR3 has 13 amino acids. The CDR3 DNA is TGTGCCAGCTTCAGGGACACGAACTACGAGCAGTACTTC. Translating gives CASFRDTNYEQYF.

This clonotype has just a few counts. This chain uses TRBV6-1 with TRBJ1-5; 7 bases are shared with TRBD1. This CDR3 has 17 residues. Germline V gives CDR1 MNHNS, CDR2 SASEGT. The junction had 12 bases not matched to a gene; V was cut back by 5 bases and J by 2 bases. The CDR3 nucleotides read TGTGCCAGCAGTCGAACCTCCGGACAGGAGGGCAATCAGCCCCAGCATTTT. Amino acid sequence: CASSRTSGQEGNQPQHF.

The CDR3 here is CASSLVGLTYEQYF. In nucleotides, the CDR3 is TGTGCCAGCAGCTTAGTAGGTCTAACCTACGAGCAGTACTTC. The chain combines TRBV11-2 with TRBJ2-7; D not resolved. CDR3 size: 14 residues. From germline, CDR1 is SGHAT and CDR2 FQNNGV. V was clipped by 1 base and J by 2 bases, with 9 bases between them.

The gene calls are TRBV6-1 and TRBJ1-2; D not resolved. Per germline, CDR1 MNHNS and CDR2 SASEGT. Trimming took 5 bases from V and 10 from J, leaving 14 bases between them. The CDR3 is 12 amino acids. DNA for the CDR3: TGTGCCAGCAGTACCAATCTCGCCGACTACACCTTC. Amino acid sequence: CASSTNLADYTF.

The sample holds one count of this clonotype. This sequence joins TRBV5-1 and TRBJ2-7; either TRBD1 or TRBD2 may fit D (5 bases each). The CDR3 is 15 residues long. The V gene lost 1 base and the J gene lost 0 bases, with 11 bases spanning the gap. Germline CDR1 and CDR2: SGHRS and YFSETQ. The CDR3 nucleotides read TGCGCCAGCAGCTTGTTGGGGGAGAGCTCCTACGAGCAGTACTTC. Translating it yields CASSLLGESSYEQYF. The full variable domain, rest sourced from reference TRBV5-1 and TRBJ2-7, is KAGVTQTPRYLIKTRGQQVTLSCSPISGHRSVSWYQQTPGQGLQFLFEYFSETQRNKGNFPGRFSGRQFSNSRSEMNVSTLELGDSALYLCASSLLGESSYEQYFGPGTRLTVT.

The chain uses TRBV28 and TRBJ1-2, with TRBD1 matching 10 bases. The CDR3 has 15 residues. CDR1 is MDHEN, CDR2 SYDVKM, per germline. J was trimmed by 4 bases and V by 6 bases; bases with no gene match: 8. CDR3: CASSSSDRGVYGYTF. CDR3 bases: TGTGCCAGCAGCTCCTCGGACAGGGGGGTCTATGGCTACACCTTC.

This clonotype was observed a handful of times. The V call is TRBV29-1, the J call TRBJ1-6; D remains unclear. Trimming removed 5 bases from V and 3 bases from J, with 8 bases in between. Germline V lookup: CDR1 SQVTM, CDR2 ANQGSEA. This CDR3 has 13 amino acids. The CDR3 coding sequence is TGCAGCGTTCGGGAGCGCTATAATTCACCCCTCCACTTT. Translating gives CSVRERYNSPLHF.